A single sample is the source of the 19 T cell receptor beta chains below, sequenced in a study of blood T cell repertoires in COVID-19. TCRdb's table, derived via immunoSEQ multiplex PCR, lists solely in-frame clones and lacks some. The data contain around 40,000 clones, roughly 90% of them singletons. Sequencing was carried out using peripheral blood. The receptors originated from a human donor in a cohort sampled during active COVID-19.

The CDR3 here is CASSPTGFDIQYF. CDR3 nucleotides: TGTGCCAGCTCACCGACTGGCTTTGACATTCAGTACTTC. The rearrangement links TRBV18 to TRBJ2-4; D ambiguous. This CDR3 has 13 residues. Germline V gene lookup returns CDR1 KGHSH and CDR2 LQKENI. V lost 3 bases to trimming and J lost 8 bases, with 11 bases between them.

The chain employs TRBV9 and TRBJ2-3; weak D call: TRBD2 (6 bases). V lost 3 bases and J lost 0, with 8 bases in between. The CDR3 covers 14 residues. Germline lookup yields CDR1 SGDLS and CDR2 YYNGEE. CDR3 sequence: CASSGGLSTDTQYF. DNA for the CDR3: TGTGCCAGCAGCGGGGGACTGAGCACAGATACGCAGTATTTT. The full variable domain, completed using reference TRBV9 and TRBJ2-3, is DSGVTQTPKHLITATGQRVTLRCSPRSGDLSVYWYQQSLDQGLQFLIQYYNGEERAKGNILERFSAQQFPDLHSELNLSSLELGDSALYFCASSGGLSTDTQYFGPGTRLTVL.

For the CDR3, the DNA is TGTGCCAGCAGCCAAGTCGGAGGGGGCCTCACCGGGGAGCTGTTTTTT. Its translation: CASSQVGGGLTGELFF. The chain has TRBV14 and TRBJ2-2, with D tentatively TRBD1 (7 bases). V was clipped by 1 base and J by 4 bases, with 13 bases between them. This CDR3 region has 16 residues. Germline V CDR1 and CDR2: SGHDN, FVKESK.

This chain connects TRBV5-1 to TRBJ2-1; 7 bases match TRBD1. The CDR3 loop spans 17 amino acids. Germline V CDR1 and CDR2: SGHRS, YFSETQ. Trimming cost V 4 bases and J 9 bases; bases outside gene matches: 19. The CDR3 reads CASSASDRPTRPSEQFF. The CDR3 DNA reads as TGCGCCAGCAGCGCATCGGACAGGCCTACCCGGCCGAGTGAGCAGTTCTTC.

The V and J genes are TRBV9 and TRBJ2-7, with D possibly being TRBD2 (5 bases). This CDR3 spans 15 amino acids. V was clipped by 0 bases and J by 2 bases, with 12 bases between them. Germline V gene lookup returns CDR1 SGDLS and CDR2 YYNGEE. The CDR3 region has the DNA TGTGCCAGCAGCGTAGATGAGGGAATCACCTACGAGCAGTACTTC. The encoded protein is CASSVDEGITYEQYF.

J is TRBJ1-6 and V is TRBV12-3 or TRBV12-4; D might be TRBD1 (5 bases). The CDR3 runs 12 residues. V was cut by 10 bases and J by 6 bases, with 10 bases left in between. The CDR3 sequence: CATQGPNSPLHF. The CDR3 DNA is TGTGCCACTCAGGGTCCTAATTCACCCCTCCACTTT.

The V call is TRBV5-6, the J call TRBJ2-2; the match to TRBD1 covers 9 bases. The CDR3 is 16 residues long. Germline V lookup: CDR1 SGHDT, CDR2 YYEEEE. V shed 4 bases, J shed 4 bases, and the junction held 8 bases outside the gene matches. Here the CDR3 DNA reads TGTGCCAGCAGCCCGGGCGGGACAGGGACCACCGGGGAGCTGTTTTTT. This gives the protein CASSPGGTGTTGELFF.

This rearrangement joins TRBV9 to TRBJ1-1, with D uncertain. Germline assignment: CDR1 SGDLS and CDR2 YYNGEE. With 0 bases removed from V and 3 bases from J, the gap between germline ends came to 6 bases. This CDR3 is built from 13 residues. In nucleotides, the CDR3 is TGTGCCAGCAGCGTAGCACCGGACACTGAAGCTTTCTTT. Protein product: CASSVAPDTEAFF.

J is TRBJ1-2 and V is TRBV29-1; TRBD1 aligns across 8 bases. The CDR3 spans 12 residues. V lost 5 bases to trimming and J lost 3 bases; unmatched junction nucleotides: 2. Germline-derived CDR1 and CDR2 are SQVTM and ANQGSEA. The CDR3 loop is CSVPDRDYGYTF. In DNA, the CDR3 is TGCAGCGTTCCGGACAGGGACTATGGCTACACCTTC.

The chain couples TRBV19 to TRBJ1-5, with unresolved D. CDR3 length: 15 residues. The V end was cut by 0 bases, the J end by 0 bases, with 6 bases between. Germline V gene lookup returns CDR1 LNHDA and CDR2 SQIVND (reference sequence). The CDR3 here is CASSIEGSSNQPQHF. DNA of the CDR3: TGTGCCAGTAGTATAGAGGGCTCTAGCAATCAGCCCCAGCATTTT.

The CDR3 bases are TGTGCCAGCAGTTATGAAGCTCAGCCCCAGCATTTT. Amino acid sequence: CASSYEAQPQHF. The V and J genes are TRBV6-2 or TRBV6-3 and TRBJ1-5; no clear D. Germline-derived CDR1 and CDR2 are MNHEY and SVGEGT. The ends were cut back, 3 bases at V and 6 bases at J, with 6 bases in the middle. The CDR3 is made up of 12 amino acids.

This clone came up once. V gene TRBV25-1 combines with J gene TRBJ2-1; maybe TRBD2 (5 bases). The CDR3 is made up of 15 amino acids. CDR1 is MGHDK, CDR2 SYGVNS, per germline. Trimming took 7 bases from V and 0 from J, leaving 13 bases between them. CDR3 nucleotide sequence: TGTGCCAGCAACGGTCCGGGAAGCTCCTACAATGAGCAGTTCTTC. It specifies CASNGPGSSYNEQFF.

The CDR3 DNA reads as TGTGCCAGCAGTCATAGGACAGGGGGCGAGAGCAATCAGCCCCAGCATTTT. It translates to CASSHRTGGESNQPQHF. The genes are TRBV6-6 and TRBJ1-5; the match to TRBD1 covers 11 bases. Trimming at V came to 5 bases and at J to 1 base, leaving 7 bases not matched to a gene. Looked up from germline, CDR1 is MNHNY and CDR2 is SVGAGI (reference sequence). CDR3 length: 17 amino acids.

This clone was counted a few times. The chain couples TRBV5-4 to TRBJ1-6; D might be TRBD1 (6 bases). This CDR3 spans 14 amino acids. Germline values: CDR1 SGHNT, CDR2 YYREEE (reference sequence). The V end was cut by 0 bases, the J end by 10 bases, with 11 bases between. This CDR3 reads CASSLAGAPSPLHF. The CDR3, as DNA: TGTGCCAGCAGCTTGGCAGGGGCGCCCTCACCCCTCCACTTT.

This clone has only a few counts. CDR3 protein: CASSSGTGGRNEQYF. DNA for the CDR3: TGTGCCAGTAGTAGCGGGACAGGGGGCCGGAACGAGCAGTACTTC. This chain links TRBV19 with TRBJ2-7, with 12 bases fitting TRBD1. The CDR3 contains 15 residues. The junction had 6 bases not matched to a gene; V was cut back by 4 bases and J by 5 bases. Germline lookup yields CDR1 LNHDA and CDR2 SQIVND (reference sequence).

The chain has TRBV19 and TRBJ2-2, with a possible D match to TRBD2 (5 bases). The germline V gene has CDR1 LNHDA and CDR2 SQIVND (reference sequence). The CDR3 totals 16 residues. Trimming took off 7 bases at V and 3 bases at J, with 18 bases between the two ends. The chain's CDR3 is CASTLASGLYTGELFF. CDR3 in DNA: TGTGCCAGTACCCTCGCGTCGGGATTGTACACCGGGGAGCTGTTTTTT.

The chain is built from TRBV7-8 and TRBJ1-6; D is possibly TRBD1 (6 bases). The germline CDR1 and CDR2 sequences are SGHVS and FQNEAQ. The CDR3 length is 18 residues. The germline V and J ends were trimmed by 3 bases and 7 bases, with 22 bases remaining between them. Here the CDR3 DNA reads TGTGCCAGCAGCTTTACCGCGATTTTACAGGGAAGAAATTCACCCCTCCACTTT. It yields the protein CASSFTAILQGRNSPLHF.

This rearrangement joins TRBV4-1 to TRBJ2-5; TRBD2 aligns across 7 bases. The CDR3 length is 15 residues. CDR1 is MGHRA and CDR2 is YSYEKL in the germline V gene. Losses at the gene ends were 3 bases for V and 3 bases for J; bases not matched to a gene: 7. CDR3 protein: CASSHRASGEETQYF. In nucleotides, the CDR3 is TGCGCCAGCAGCCACCGGGCTAGCGGAGAAGAGACCCAGTACTTC.

The J gene is TRBJ2-3, the V gene TRBV29-1; 12 bases fit TRBD2. The CDR3 extends over 14 amino acids. Germline V lookup: CDR1 SQVTM, CDR2 ANQGSEA. Germline trimming cut 4 bases from V and 3 bases from J; bases unmatched to any gene: 2. The CDR3 DNA is TGCAGCGTTGCTAGCGGGGGGGCTACAGATACGCAGTATTTT. It translates to CSVASGGATDTQYF.